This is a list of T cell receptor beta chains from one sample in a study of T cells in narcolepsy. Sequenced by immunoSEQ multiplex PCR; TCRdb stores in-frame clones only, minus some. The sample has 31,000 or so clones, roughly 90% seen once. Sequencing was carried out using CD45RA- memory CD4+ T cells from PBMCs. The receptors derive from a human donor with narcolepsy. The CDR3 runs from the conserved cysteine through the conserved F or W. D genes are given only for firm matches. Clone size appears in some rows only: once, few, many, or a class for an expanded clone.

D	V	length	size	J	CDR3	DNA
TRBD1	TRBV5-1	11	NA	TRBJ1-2	CASGTGYGYTF	TGCGCCAGCGGGACAGGATATGGCTACACCTTC
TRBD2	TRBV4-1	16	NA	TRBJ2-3	CASSQDLSGRADTQYF	TGCGCCAGCAGCCAAGATCTTAGCGGGAGGGCGGATACGCAGTATTTT
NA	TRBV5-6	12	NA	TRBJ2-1	CASSLPNEEQFF	TGTGCCAGCAGCTTGCCCAATGAGGAGCAGTTCTTC
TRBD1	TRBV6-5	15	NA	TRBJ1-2	CASSVSPGGNYGYTF	TGTGCCAGCAGTGTTTCCCCAGGGGGTAACTATGGCTACACCTTC
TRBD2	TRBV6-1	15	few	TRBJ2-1	CASSEDTSGSCEQFF	TGTGCCAGCAGTGAAGACACTAGCGGGAGTTGTGAGCAGTTCTTC
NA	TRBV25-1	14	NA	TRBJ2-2	CASSDAGSTGELFF	TGTGCCAGCAGTGACGCAGGATCCACCGGGGAGCTGTTTTTT
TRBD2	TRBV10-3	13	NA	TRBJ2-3	CAISAGETDTQYF	TGTGCCATCTCGGCGGGGGAAACAGATACGCAGTATTTT
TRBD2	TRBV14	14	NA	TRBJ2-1	CASRRTSGRNEQFF	TGTGCCAGCAGACGGACTAGCGGGAGGAATGAGCAGTTCTTC
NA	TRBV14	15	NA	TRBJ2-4	CASSLQGGAKNIQYF	TGTGCCAGCAGCTTACAGGGAGGGGCCAAAAACATTCAGTACTTC
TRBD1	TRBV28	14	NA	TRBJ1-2	CASSYGTGPYGYTF	TGTGCCAGCAGCTACGGGACAGGGCCCTATGGCTACACCTTC
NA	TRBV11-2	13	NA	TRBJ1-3	CASSLVKGNTIYF	TGTGCCAGCAGCTTAGTGAAGGGAAACACCATATATTTT
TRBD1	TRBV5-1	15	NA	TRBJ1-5	CASSPTGQGYQPQHF	TGCGCCAGCAGCCCAACGGGACAGGGATATCAGCCCCAGCATTTT
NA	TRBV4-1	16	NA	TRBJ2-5	CASSQVSDFRAGTQYF	TGCGCCAGCAGCCAAGTCTCGGACTTCCGCGCGGGGACCCAGTACTTC
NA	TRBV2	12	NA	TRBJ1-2	CASSEAGQGYTF	TGTGCCAGCAGTGAAGCAGGGCAAGGCTACACCTTC
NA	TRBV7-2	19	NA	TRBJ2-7	CASSLAGLSSGTLTYEQYF	TGTGCCAGCAGCTTAGCGGGCCTTTCTTCAGGGACTTTGACCTACGAGCAGTACTTC
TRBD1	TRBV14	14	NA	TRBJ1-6	CASSHNRGDSPLHF	TGTGCCAGCAGCCACAACAGGGGCGATTCACCCCTCCACTTT
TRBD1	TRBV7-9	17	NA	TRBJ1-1	CASRPTQGDLVNTEAFF	TGTGCCAGCAGACCTACCCAGGGGGACCTTGTGAACACTGAAGCTTTCTTT
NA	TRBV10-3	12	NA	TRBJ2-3	CAISESGDTQYF	TGTGCCATCAGTGAGTCGGGGGATACGCAGTATTTT
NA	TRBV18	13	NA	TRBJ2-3	CASSPGSGYTQYF	TGTGCCAGCTCACCAGGTTCAGGGTATACGCAGTATTTT
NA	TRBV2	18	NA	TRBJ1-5	CASSPTSTPKPSNQPQHF	TGTGCCAGCAGCCCCACCTCAACACCTAAACCTAGCAATCAGCCCCAGCATTTT
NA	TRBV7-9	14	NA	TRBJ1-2	CASSQGASNYGYTF	TGTGCCAGCAGTCAAGGGGCCTCGAACTATGGCTACACCTTC
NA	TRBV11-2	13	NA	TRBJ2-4	CASSVPRGNIQYF	TGTGCCAGCAGCGTCCCTAGAGGAAACATTCAGTACTTC
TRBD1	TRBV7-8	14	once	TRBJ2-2	CASSSTGVTGELFF	TGTGCCAGCAGTTCGACAGGGGTCACCGGGGAGCTGTTTTTT
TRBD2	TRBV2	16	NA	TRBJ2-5	CASSTLISGGKETQYF	TGTGCCAGCAGTACCTTGATCAGCGGGGGGAAAGAGACCCAGTACTTC
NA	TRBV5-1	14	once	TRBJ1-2	CASSLSVGADGYTF	TGCGCCAGCAGCTTGTCGGTGGGGGCGGATGGCTACACCTTC
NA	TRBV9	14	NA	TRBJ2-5	CASSVGTLRETQYF	TGTGCCAGCAGCGTCGGGACTCTTCGGGAGACCCAGTACTTC
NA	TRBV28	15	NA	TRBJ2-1	CASSFLQGRYNEQFF	TGTGCCAGCAGTTTTTTGCAGGGACGCTACAATGAGCAGTTCTTC
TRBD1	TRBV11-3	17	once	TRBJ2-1	CASSPTTSDRLNNEQFF	TGTGCCAGCAGCCCTACAACATCGGACAGGTTGAACAATGAGCAGTTCTTC
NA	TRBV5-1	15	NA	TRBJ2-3	CASSLAGLNTDTQYF	TGCGCCAGCAGCTTGGCCGGGCTAAACACAGATACGCAGTATTTT
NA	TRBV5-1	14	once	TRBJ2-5	CASSLAGTQETQYF	TGCGCCAGCAGCTTGGCCGGGACACAAGAGACCCAGTACTTC
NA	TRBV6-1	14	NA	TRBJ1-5	CASSYGQGNQPQHF	TGTGCCAGCAGTTATGGGCAGGGTAATCAGCCCCAGCATTTT
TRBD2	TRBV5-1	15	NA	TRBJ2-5	CASVQTSGLRETQYF	TGCGCCAGCGTTCAGACTAGCGGGTTAAGGGAGACCCAGTACTTC
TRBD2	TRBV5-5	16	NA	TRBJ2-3	CASSLFGGLAGDTQYF	TGTGCCAGCAGCCTGTTTGGGGGACTAGCGGGAGATACGCAGTATTTT
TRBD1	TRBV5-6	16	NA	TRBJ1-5	CASSFGQVDYNQPQHF	TGTGCCAGCAGCTTTGGACAGGTTGATTATAATCAGCCCCAGCATTTT
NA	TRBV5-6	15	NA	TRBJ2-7	CASSLGVIDSYEQYF	TGTGCCAGCAGCTTGGGCGTTATAGACTCCTACGAGCAGTACTTC
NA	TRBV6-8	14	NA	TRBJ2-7	CASSYSARRYEQYF	TGTGCCAGCAGTTACTCGGCCAGGCGGTACGAGCAGTACTTC
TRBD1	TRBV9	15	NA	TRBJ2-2	CASSAGTVNTGELFF	TGTGCCAGCAGCGCTGGGACAGTCAACACCGGGGAGCTGTTTTTT
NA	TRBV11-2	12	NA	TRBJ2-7	CASSLDTYEQYF	TGTGCCAGCAGCTTAGACACCTACGAGCAGTACTTC
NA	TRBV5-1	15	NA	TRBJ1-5	CASRPGSLPNQPQHF	TGCGCCAGCAGACCCGGGTCGCTTCCCAATCAGCCCCAGCATTTT
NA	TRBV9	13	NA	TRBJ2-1	CASSVPGANEQFF	TGTGCCAGCAGCGTACCAGGGGCCAATGAGCAGTTCTTC
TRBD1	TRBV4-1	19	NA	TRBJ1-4	CASSRLWRSRGTVNEKLFF	TGCGCCAGCAGCCGACTTTGGAGGAGCCGTGGGACAGTTAATGAAAAACTGTTTTTT
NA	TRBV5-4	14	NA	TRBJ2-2	CASSLVDSTGELFF	TGTGCCAGCAGCTTGGTGGACAGCACCGGGGAGCTGTTTTTT